This section outlines one T cell receptor beta chain sequence together with its context. There are many counts of this clonotype. This receptor's antigen is unknown. Qualities for individual bases were not recorded, and no much larger clone is one base off. The germline V gene yields SQVTM for CDR1 and ANQGSEA for CDR2. V trim: 1 base; J trim: 5 bases; unmatched bases: 7. From cysteine to phenylalanine, the CDR3 is 15 amino acids long. The only DNA kept is the CDR3, 45 bases in frame from the first base. The data were taken from a study of T-cell reconstitution after alpha-beta-depleted transplantation in children (dated by TCRdb to the mid-2010s). In the study overall: The study quantitatively tracked T-cell immune reconstitution after TCRalphabeta/CD19-depleted allogeneic hematopoietic cell transplantation in children using TCR repertoire profiling.

Library creation used PCR. The sequencer listed for this sample is Illumina HiSeq 2500. Molecular barcoding was employed in the preparation of TCR libraries, with unique molecular identifiers being used to normalize TCRbeta repertoire quantification. Through fastp at Q25 and MiXCR, TCRdb rebuilt clones from the public reads, retaining in-frame beta chains. Each entry merges the rows of one CDR3 protein and shows their most common DNA and genes. Recorded for this sample are around 340,000 distinct CDR3 sequences; 13% of them occurred a single time. Over 3.5% of the sample lies in the top ten. The sequence derives from a human donor who donated a stem cell graft to a child with Fanconi anemia. Rearrangement joined TRBV29-1 to TRBJ2-3, with 9 junctional bases fitting TRBD1. Here the sequenced sample was PBMCs, taken from the stem cell graft. The encoded CDR3 is CSVEGGQGRLDTQYF. Read as DNA, the sequence is TGCAGCGTTGAAGGAGGACAGGGGCGATTAGATACGCAGTATTTT.